A selection of T cell receptor beta chains follows, all from one sample in a study of T cells in localized non-small cell lung cancer. The table came from immunoSEQ multiplex PCR; TCRdb's copy has only in-frame clones and leaves some out. The data contain over 2,000 clones, roughly 24% of them seen just once; the ten biggest clones take up around 10%. The material sequenced was normal lung tissue next to the tumor, taken before any cancer treatment. The receptors were gathered from a man aged 40 to 75 with stage III lung adenocarcinoma. CDR3s include the opening cysteine and the closing phenylalanine or tryptophan. A D gene is named only where the DNA matches it firmly. Some rows have no size entry. The others give once, few or many, or a class for an expanded clone.

clone_size j_call d_call v_call cdr3_aa cdr3_nt
- TRBJ1-2 - TRBV11-3 CASSSLERQSNYGYTF TGTGCCAGCAGCTCCCTCGAAAGGCAGTCTAACTATGGCTACACCTTC
few TRBJ2-4 - TRBV6-7 CASQGRVAKNIQYF TGTGCCAGCCAGGGTAGAGTAGCCAAAAACATTCAGTACTTC
few TRBJ1-2 - TRBV10-2 CASSEASLTYGYTF TGCGCCAGCAGTGAGGCGTCTCTTACCTATGGCTACACCTTC
- TRBJ2-2 - TRBV29-1 CSVGRDSTGELFF TGCAGCGTTGGCAGGGATAGCACCGGGGAGCTGTTTTTT
- TRBJ2-2 TRBD2 TRBV15 CATSGFLAGSNTGELFF TGTGCCACCAGCGGATTCTTAGCGGGGTCAAACACCGGGGAGCTGTTTTTT
- TRBJ2-1 TRBD2 TRBV29-1 CSVLLAEFYNEQFF TGCAGCGTTTTACTAGCGGAGTTCTACAATGAGCAGTTCTTC
- TRBJ2-5 - TRBV19 CASSMGQETQYF TGTGCCAGTAGTATGGGACAAGAGACCCAGTACTTC
medium-sized TRBJ2-1 TRBD2 TRBV11-3 CASSSGLGIYNEQFF TGTGCCAGCTCTAGCGGGCTCGGGATCTACAATGAGCAGTTCTTC
- TRBJ2-7 TRBD1 TRBV18 CASSPRQGTYEQYF TGTGCCAGCTCACCACGACAGGGAACCTACGAGCAGTACTTC
- TRBJ2-1 TRBD2 TRBV11-3 CASSPPSGTSGGAHNEQFF TGTGCCAGCAGTCCCCCCTCCGGGACTAGCGGGGGGGCTCACAATGAGCAGTTCTTC
few TRBJ2-7 TRBD1 TRBV19 CASSRGQMNHEQYF TGTGCCAGTAGTAGGGGACAGATGAACCACGAGCAGTACTTC
few TRBJ2-1 TRBD1 TRBV6-8 CASSPRGYNEQFF TGTGCCAGCAGCCCCAGGGGGTACAATGAGCAGTTCTTC
large TRBJ1-3 - TRBV6-8 CASSRESAGNTIYF TGTGCCAGCAGTCGAGAATCGGCGGGAAACACCATATATTTT
few TRBJ2-1 - TRBV11-3 CASSLESAGYNEQFF TGTGCCAGCAGCTTGGAGTCGGCTGGGTACAATGAGCAGTTCTTC
- TRBJ2-3 TRBD2 TRBV18 CASSPRTSGGADTQYF TGTGCTAGCTCACCCAGGACTAGCGGGGGGGCAGATACGCAGTATTTT
few TRBJ1-5 - TRBV11-3 CASSLVTGSNQPQHF TGTGCCAGCAGCTTAGTAACAGGATCGAATCAGCCCCAGCATTTT
- TRBJ2-2 - TRBV6-8 CASSPPAGELFF TGTGCCAGCAGTCCCCCGGCCGGAGAGCTGTTTTTT
large TRBJ1-1 TRBD1 TRBV30 CAWSPSIGQAEAFF TGTGCCTGGAGCCCGTCGATTGGACAGGCGGAAGCTTTCTTT
- TRBJ2-4 TRBD1 TRBV6-7 CASRGAGGQGQNIQYF TGTGCCAGCAGAGGGGCCGGGGGACAGGGACAAAACATTCAGTACTTC
few TRBJ1-3 TRBD1 TRBV2 CASSTHRDSNTISGNTIYF TGTGCCAGCAGCACACACCGGGACAGCAACACAATCTCTGGAAACACCATATATTTT
medium-sized TRBJ1-1 - TRBV9 CASSPTNTEAFF TGTGCCAGCAGCCCGACGAACACTGAAGCTTTCTTT
- TRBJ2-7 - TRBV11-3 CASSTRAAGNEQYF TGTGCCAGCAGCACACGGGCAGCCGGGAACGAGCAGTACTTC
- TRBJ1-2 TRBD1 TRBV11-3 CASSLGSGQGGYGYTF TGTGCCAGCAGCTTAGGGTCCGGACAGGGAGGCTATGGCTACACCTTC